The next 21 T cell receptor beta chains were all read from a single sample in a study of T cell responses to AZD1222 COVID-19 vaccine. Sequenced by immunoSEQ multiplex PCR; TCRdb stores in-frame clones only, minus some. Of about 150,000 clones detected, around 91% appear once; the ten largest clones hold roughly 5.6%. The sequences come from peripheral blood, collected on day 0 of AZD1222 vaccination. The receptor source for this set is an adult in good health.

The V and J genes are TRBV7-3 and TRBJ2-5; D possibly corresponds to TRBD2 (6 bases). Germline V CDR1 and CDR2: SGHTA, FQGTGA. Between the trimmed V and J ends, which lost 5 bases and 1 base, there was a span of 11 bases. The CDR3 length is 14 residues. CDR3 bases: TGTGCCAGCAGCCGTTTCGGGGGCCAAGAGACCCAGTACTTC. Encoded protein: CASSRFGGQETQYF.

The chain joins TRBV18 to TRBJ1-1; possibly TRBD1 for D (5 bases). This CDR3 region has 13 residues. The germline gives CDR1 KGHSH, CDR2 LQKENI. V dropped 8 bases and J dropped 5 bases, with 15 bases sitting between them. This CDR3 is CASIFSRETEAFF. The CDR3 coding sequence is TGTGCCAGCATCTTCTCCAGGGAAACTGAAGCTTTCTTT.

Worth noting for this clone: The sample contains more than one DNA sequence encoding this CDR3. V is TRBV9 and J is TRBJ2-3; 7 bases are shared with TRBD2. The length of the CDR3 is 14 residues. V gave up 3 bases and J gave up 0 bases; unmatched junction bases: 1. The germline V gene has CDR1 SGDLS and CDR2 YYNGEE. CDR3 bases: TGTGCCAGCAGCGCTAGCGGTAGCACAGATACGCAGTATTTT. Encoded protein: CASSASGSTDTQYF.

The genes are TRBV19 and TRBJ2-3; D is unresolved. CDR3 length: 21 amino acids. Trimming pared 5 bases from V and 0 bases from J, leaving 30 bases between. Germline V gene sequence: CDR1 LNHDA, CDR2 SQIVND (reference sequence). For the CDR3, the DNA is TGTGCCAGTAGTTCTTCTATATGGAGCGACCTACTCGCCCCTAGCACAGATACGCAGTATTTT. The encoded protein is CASSSSIWSDLLAPSTDTQYF.

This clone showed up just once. CDR3 residues: CASSFTSGSYNEQFF. CDR3 sequence (DNA): TGTGCCAGCAGCTTTACTAGCGGATCCTACAATGAGCAGTTCTTC. The chain links TRBV7-2 to TRBJ2-1; 8 nucleotides agree with TRBD2. The CDR3 contains 15 residues. The germline V gene has CDR1 SGHTA and CDR2 FQGNSA. The junction had 2 bases not matched to a gene; V was cut back by 3 bases and J by 1 base.

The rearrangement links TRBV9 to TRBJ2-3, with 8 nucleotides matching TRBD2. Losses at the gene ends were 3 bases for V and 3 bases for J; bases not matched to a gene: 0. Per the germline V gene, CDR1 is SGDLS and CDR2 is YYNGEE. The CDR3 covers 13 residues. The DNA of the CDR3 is TGTGCCAGCAGCGGCGGGAGGACAGATACGCAGTATTTT. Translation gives CASSGGRTDTQYF. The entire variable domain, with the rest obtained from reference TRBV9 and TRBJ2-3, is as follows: DSGVTQTPKHLITATGQRVTLRCSPRSGDLSVYWYQQSLDQGLQFLIQYYNGEERAKGNILERFSAQQFPDLHSELNLSSLELGDSALYFCASSGGRTDTQYFGPGTRLTVL.

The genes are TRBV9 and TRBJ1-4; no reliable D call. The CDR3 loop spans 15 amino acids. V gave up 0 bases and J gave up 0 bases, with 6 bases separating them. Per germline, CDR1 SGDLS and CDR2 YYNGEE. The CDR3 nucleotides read TGTGCCAGCAGCGTAGGGGTAGCAACTAATGAAAAACTGTTTTTT. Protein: CASSVGVATNEKLFF.

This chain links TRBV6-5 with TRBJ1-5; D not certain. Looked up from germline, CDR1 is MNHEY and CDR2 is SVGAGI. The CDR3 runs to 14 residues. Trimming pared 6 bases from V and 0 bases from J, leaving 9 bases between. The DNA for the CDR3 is TGTGCCAGCAGGCGTAGCTCTAGCAATCAGCCCCAGCATTTT. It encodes CASRRSSSNQPQHF.

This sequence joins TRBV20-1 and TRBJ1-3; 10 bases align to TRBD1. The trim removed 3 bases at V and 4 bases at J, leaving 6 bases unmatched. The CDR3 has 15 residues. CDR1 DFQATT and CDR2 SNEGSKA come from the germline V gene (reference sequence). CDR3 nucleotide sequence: TGCAGTGCTAGTATTGACAGGGGGCCGGGAAACACCATATATTTT. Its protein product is CSASIDRGPGNTIYF.

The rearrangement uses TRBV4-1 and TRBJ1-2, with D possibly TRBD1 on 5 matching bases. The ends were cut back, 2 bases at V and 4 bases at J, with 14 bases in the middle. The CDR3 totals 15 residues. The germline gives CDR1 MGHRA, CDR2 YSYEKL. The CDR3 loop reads CASSQLGGGPYGYTF. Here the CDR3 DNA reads TGCGCCAGCAGCCAACTGGGCGGGGGACCCTATGGCTACACCTTC.

The chain's CDR3 is CASSLRLAGPTQYF. As DNA, the CDR3 is TGTGCCAGCAGTTTGAGACTAGCGGGACCTACGCAGTATTTT. V gene TRBV28 combines with J gene TRBJ2-3; TRBD2 agrees at 11 bases. Trimming removed 3 bases from V and 8 bases from J; junction bases left unmatched: 4. Germline V CDR1 and CDR2: MDHEN, SYDVKM. CDR3 size: 14 residues.

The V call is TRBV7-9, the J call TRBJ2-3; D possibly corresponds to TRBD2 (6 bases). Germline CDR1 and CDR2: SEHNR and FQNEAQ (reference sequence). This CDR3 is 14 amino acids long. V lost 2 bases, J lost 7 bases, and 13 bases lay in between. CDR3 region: CASSLFGGAYTQYF. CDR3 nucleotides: TGTGCCAGCAGCTTATTCGGAGGGGCGTATACGCAGTATTTT.

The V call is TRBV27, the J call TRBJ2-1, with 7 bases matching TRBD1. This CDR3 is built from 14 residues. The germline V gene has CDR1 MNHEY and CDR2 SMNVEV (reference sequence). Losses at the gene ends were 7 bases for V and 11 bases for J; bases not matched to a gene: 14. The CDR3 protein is CASNLDRSGNKQFF. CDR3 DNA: TGTGCCAGCAACCTGGACAGGTCGGGGAATAAGCAGTTCTTC.

CDR3: CASSLTATDLGGYTF. The CDR3 coding sequence is TGTGCCAGCAGCTTAACGGCCACCGACTTAGGTGGCTACACCTTC. The V and J genes are TRBV7-6 and TRBJ1-2; D gene uncertain. Looked up from germline, CDR1 is SGHVS and CDR2 is FNYEAQ. Trimming shortened V by 2 bases and J by 7 bases, and 17 bases separated the two germline ends. This CDR3 is 15 amino acids long. Variable domain in full (rest from reference TRBV7-6 and TRBJ1-2): GAGVSQSPRYKVTKRGQDVALRCDPISGHVSLYWYRQALGQGPEFLTYFNYEAQQDKSGLPNDRFSAERPEGSISTLTIQRTEQRDSAMYRCASSLTATDLGGYTFGSGTRLTVV.

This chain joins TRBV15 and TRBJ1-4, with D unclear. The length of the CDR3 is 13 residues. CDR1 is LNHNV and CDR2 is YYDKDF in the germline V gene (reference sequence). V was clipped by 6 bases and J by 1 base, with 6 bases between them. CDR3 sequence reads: CATSQQTNEKLFF. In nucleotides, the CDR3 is TGTGCCACCAGTCAGCAAACTAATGAAAAACTGTTTTTT.

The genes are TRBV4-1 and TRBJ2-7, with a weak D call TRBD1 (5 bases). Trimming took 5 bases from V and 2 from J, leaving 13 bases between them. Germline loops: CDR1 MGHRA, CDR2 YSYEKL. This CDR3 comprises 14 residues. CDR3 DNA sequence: TGCGCCAGCAGCGCCTACCAGGGAACCTACGAGCAGTACTTC. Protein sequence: CASSAYQGTYEQYF.

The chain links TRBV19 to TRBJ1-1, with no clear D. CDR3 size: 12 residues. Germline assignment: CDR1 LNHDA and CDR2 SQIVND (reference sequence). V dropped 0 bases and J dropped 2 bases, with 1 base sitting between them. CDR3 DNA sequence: TGTGCCAGTAGTATAGATAACACTGAAGCTTTCTTT. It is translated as CASSIDNTEAFF.

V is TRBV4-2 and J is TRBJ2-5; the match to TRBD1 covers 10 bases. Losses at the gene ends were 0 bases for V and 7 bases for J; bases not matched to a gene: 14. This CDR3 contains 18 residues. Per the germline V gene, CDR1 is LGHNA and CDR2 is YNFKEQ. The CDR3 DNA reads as TGTGCCAGCAGCCAAGATCTTCTCGATGGGACAGGGGAAGGGACCCAGTACTTC. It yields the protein CASSQDLLDGTGEGTQYF.

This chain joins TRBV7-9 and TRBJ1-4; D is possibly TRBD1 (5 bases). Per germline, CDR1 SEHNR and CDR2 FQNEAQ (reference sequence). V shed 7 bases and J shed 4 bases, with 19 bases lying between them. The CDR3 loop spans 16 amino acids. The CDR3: CASTSGRGRLNEKLFF. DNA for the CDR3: TGTGCCAGCACCTCGGGTAGGGGACGGCTTAATGAAAAACTGTTTTTT.

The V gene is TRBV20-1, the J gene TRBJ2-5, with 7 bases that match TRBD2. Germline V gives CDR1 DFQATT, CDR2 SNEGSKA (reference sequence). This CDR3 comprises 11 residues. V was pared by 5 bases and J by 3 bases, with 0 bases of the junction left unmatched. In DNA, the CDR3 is TGCAGTGCTGCGGGGGAAGAGACCCAGTACTTC. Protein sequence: CSAAGEETQYF.

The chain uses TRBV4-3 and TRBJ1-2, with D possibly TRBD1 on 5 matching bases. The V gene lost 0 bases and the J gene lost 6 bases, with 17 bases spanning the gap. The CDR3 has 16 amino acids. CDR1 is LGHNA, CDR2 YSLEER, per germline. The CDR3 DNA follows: TGCGCCAGCAGCCAAGATATTGTGCCAGGGATACATGGCTACACCTTC. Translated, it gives CASSQDIVPGIHGYTF.